Presented here are 5 T cell receptor beta chains from one specimen sequenced in a study of regulatory T cells in long-lasting Graves disease. The time point here: newly diagnosed GD, antithyroid drugs for less than 3 months. PBMC RNA was the source of the TCR library. iRepertoire HTBI primers and Arm-PCR of CDR3 regions built TCR beta libraries. Each CDR3 protein is one row after TCRdb ran MiXCR on the multiplex PCR reads. The profile shows about 540,000 distinct CDR3 sequences, roughly 14% of them singletons. The data were also submitted as part of a second study, on T cells in Graves' hyperthyroidism and ophthalmopathy.

Here the sequenced sample was peripheral blood mononuclear cells (PBMCs), taken at new diagnosis, from a patient treated with antithyroid drugs. These receptors all stem from a man aged 25-45 years with Graves disease.

The sample holds many counts of this clonotype. The chain combines TRBV20-1 with TRBJ2-1; D possibly uses TRBD1 or TRBD2 (5 bases each). The germline gives CDR1 DFQATT, CDR2 SNEGSKA (reference sequence). There are 14 residues in the CDR3. Deletions cut 3 bases from V and 4 bases from J, with 13 bases between. Here the CDR3 reads CSASSPEGYNEQFF. The CDR3 coding sequence is TGCAGTGCTAGTTCCCCAGAGGGGTACAATGAGCAGTTCTTC.

There are many counts of this clonotype. The chain recombines TRBV11-2 with TRBJ2-7; D might be TRBD1 (6 bases). Germline CDR1 reads SGHAT; CDR2 reads FQNNGV. The CDR3 spans 13 residues. V lost 4 bases and J 6 bases, leaving 13 bases between the germline ends. CDR3 sequence reads: CASSSLQGPEQYF. CDR3 coding DNA: TGTGCCAGCAGCTCCCTACAGGGTCCCGAGCAGTACTTC.

Concerning this clonotype: A much more abundant neighbour one base away suggests this may be a read error. The chain links TRBV5-1 to TRBJ2-1, with TRBD2 as a possible D gene (5 bases). In germline, CDR1 is SGHRS, CDR2 YFSETQ. The CDR3 length is 18 residues. CDR3 nucleotide sequence: TGCGCCGGCAGACCTAGCATCCAACTGCGGCCCTTCAACAATGAGCAGTTCTTC. The encoded protein is CAGRPSIQLRPFNNEQFF.

This clonotype was observed a few times. This sequence joins TRBV6-2 or TRBV6-3 and TRBJ2-1; TRBD2 matches 12 bases. CDR1 is MNHEY and CDR2 is SVGEGT in the germline V gene. CDR3 size: 21 residues. The ends lost 2 bases at V and 3 bases at J; junction bases unmatched: 17. The CDR3 DNA reads as TGTGCCAGCAGTTACCGGTTAGAAATTGCTAGCGGGAGGGTTAACTACAATGAGCAGTTCTTC. Translated, it gives CASSYRLEIASGRVNYNEQFF.

This clonotype has at least ten counts. The gene calls are TRBV14 and TRBJ1-1; a possible D gene is TRBD1 (5 bases). The CDR3 is 16 residues long. V was clipped by 0 bases and J by 2 bases, with 13 bases between them. In germline, CDR1 is SGHDN, CDR2 FVKESK. CDR3 nucleotides: TGTGCCAGCAGCCAAGATGCGGGGGGATTAAACACTGAAGCTTTCTTT. Encoded protein: CASSQDAGGLNTEAFF.